This T cell receptor beta chain originates from a study of blood T cell repertoires in COVID-19. All enrollees were roughly 18 to 89 years old and from 24 US areas. All recovered Cohort 3 donors got two negative PCRs, got clearance, or saw symptom resolution. Only in-frame clones appear in the TCRdb table, and some are missing; sequencing was by immunoSEQ multiplex PCR. Here the sample spans approximately 470,000 clones, roughly 90% being singletons. There are 17 residues in the CDR3. V was cut by 5 bases and J by 0 bases, with 19 bases left in between. Germline V lookup: CDR1 PRHDT, CDR2 FYEKMQ (reference sequence).

The TCR originated in a woman aged 18-35 years who had recovered from COVID-19. This chain uses TRBV13 with TRBJ1-2; D is unclear. Sample: PBMCs or T cells enriched from blood (not recorded which). This chain's CDR3 is CASSLDPRASANYGYTF. DNA for the CDR3: TGTGCCAGCAGCCTAGACCCGAGGGCTTCAGCTAACTATGGCTACACCTTC. The whole variable domain, remainder taken from reference TRBV13 and TRBJ1-2, is AAGVIQSPRHLIKEKRETATLKCYPIPRHDTVYWYQQGPGQDPQFLISFYEKMQSDKGSIPDRFSAQQFSDYHSELNMSSLELGDSALYFCASSLDPRASANYGYTFGSGTRLTVV.